Sequencing of this TCR beta chain was carried out in a study of T cell responses to AZD1222 COVID-19 vaccine. The method was immunoSEQ multiplex PCR; TCRdb's version includes in-frame clones alone and lacks a portion of them. This sample has more than 250,000 clones, with roughly 93% found just once. Sequences were derived from peripheral blood, sampled on day 0 of AZD1222 vaccination. This receptor was taken from an adult in good health.

The CDR3 nucleotides read TGCGCCAGCAGCCCCGGGGAGACGCTTAGCTCCTACGAGCAGTACTTC. Translation gives CASSPGETLSSYEQYF. The rearrangement links TRBV4-1 to TRBJ2-7, with D possibly matching TRBD2 (5 bases). Trimming pared 4 bases from V and 0 bases from J, leaving 16 bases between. The CDR3 extends over 16 amino acids. Germline V gene data show CDR1 as MGHRA and CDR2 as YSYEKL.